A single sample is the source of the 12 T cell receptor beta chains below, sequenced in a study of T cell repertoires in cytomegalovirus infection. TCRdb called the reads again in MiXCR, with one record for every CDR3 protein. Of more than 650,000 distinct CDR3 sequences in the sample, about 40% were seen once. The specimen sequenced was PBMCs. All receptors come from a human donor in good health (CMV status not recorded). Some clones in this sample may be carry-over from other donors' samples.

V gene TRBV24-1 combines with J gene TRBJ2-3; perhaps TRBD1 as D (5 bases). Trimming removed 1 base from V and 0 bases from J, with 13 bases in between. The CDR3 runs 17 residues. Germline CDR1 and CDR2: KGHDR and SFDVKD. CDR3 amino acids: CATSDFKGRTSTDTQYF. CDR3 in DNA: TGTGCCACCAGTGATTTCAAGGGGCGTACTAGCACAGATACGCAGTATTTT.

About this clonotype: One end of the junction is discordant with germline, which a read error may explain. J is TRBJ2-5 and V is TRBV7-6, with TRBD2 identical over 11 bases. There are 15 residues in the CDR3. Germline V gene lookup returns CDR1 SGHVS and CDR2 FNYEAQ. Here the CDR3 DNA reads TGTGACAGCAGCCCACTAGCGGGAGTACAAGAGACCCAGTACTTC. As protein: CDSSPLAGVQETQYF.

The chain uses TRBV4-2 and TRBJ1-6, with D uncertain. The CDR3 loop spans 14 amino acids. The ends were cut back, 2 bases at V and 7 bases at J, with 9 bases in the middle. Germline V gives CDR1 LGHNA, CDR2 YNFKEQ. CDR3 sequence (DNA): TGTGCCAGCAGCCAACAACGGGAGAATTCACCCCTCCACTTT. As protein: CASSQQRENSPLHF.

The CDR3 spells CASSLASAQETQYF. CDR3 nucleotides: TGTGCCAGCAGTTTGGCTAGCGCCCAAGAGACCCAGTACTTC. V is TRBV12-3 or TRBV12-4 and J is TRBJ2-5, with D possibly matching TRBD2 (6 bases). V lost 3 bases to trimming and J lost 1 base, with 9 bases between them. This CDR3 contains 14 residues.

CDR3 loop: CASSEGQGINQPQHF. CDR3 nucleotide sequence: TGTGCCAGCAGTGAAGGACAGGGAATCAATCAGCCCCAGCATTTT. This sequence joins TRBV25-1 and TRBJ1-5; 8 nucleotides agree with TRBD1. Per germline, CDR1 MGHDK and CDR2 SYGVNS. This CDR3 region has 15 residues. The V segment lost 2 bases and the J segment 3 bases; nucleotides outside the gene matches: 3. Filled out from reference TRBV25-1 and TRBJ1-5, the complete variable domain reads EADIYQTPRYLVIGTGKKITLECSQTMGHDKMYWYQQDPGMELHLIHYSYGVNSTEKGDLSSESTVSRIRTEHFPLTLESARPSHTSQYLCASSEGQGINQPQHFGDGTRLSIL.

The V gene is TRBV28, the J gene TRBJ2-7; 7 nucleotides line up with TRBD2. The CDR3 sequence is 15 residues long. Germline CDR1 reads MDHEN; CDR2 reads SYDVKM. Trimming removed 6 bases from V and 0 bases from J; junction bases left unmatched: 8. The CDR3 here is CASSRPGGSSYEQYF. In DNA form, the CDR3 reads TGTGCCAGCAGCCGCCCCGGGGGGAGCTCCTACGAGCAGTACTTC.

This clonotype was seen more than once but under ten times. The chain couples TRBV20-1 to TRBJ2-7; the match to TRBD2 covers 7 bases. This CDR3 comprises 13 residues. CDR1 and CDR2 (germline): DFQATT, SNEGSKA (reference sequence). J was trimmed by 2 bases and V by 5 bases; bases with no gene match: 6. The chain's CDR3 is CSAGGGTAYEQYF. DNA for the CDR3: TGCAGTGCTGGGGGAGGGACTGCCTACGAGCAGTACTTC.

This clonotype was seen a few times. The chain employs TRBV5-1 and TRBJ2-1, with unresolved D. The CDR3 covers 21 residues. Germline V CDR1 and CDR2: SGHRS, YFSETQ. The V end was cut by 0 bases, the J end by 0 bases, with 25 bases between. The CDR3 loop reads CASSLATSGQPTRSSYNEQFF. The CDR3 DNA follows: TGCGCCAGCAGCTTGGCAACTTCCGGGCAGCCAACCAGGAGCTCCTACAATGAGCAGTTCTTC.

This clonotype showed up just a few times. This chain links TRBV7-6 with TRBJ1-2; 8 positions match TRBD1. J gave up 8 bases and V 6 bases, and 8 bases lay outside the gene matches. There are 13 residues in the CDR3. Germline CDR1 reads SGHVS; CDR2 reads FNYEAQ. The CDR3 protein is CASSIPGGEGYTF. The CDR3, as DNA: TGTGCCAGCAGTATCCCAGGGGGCGAGGGCTACACCTTC.

A few counts support this clonotype. J is TRBJ2-1 and V is TRBV28; TRBD2 agrees at 7 bases. The CDR3 loop spans 17 amino acids. Germline assignment: CDR1 MDHEN and CDR2 SYDVKM. After removal of 4 bases from V and 0 bases from J, the junction contained 9 bases not matched to a gene. The CDR3 loop is CASSSTTGLSSYNEQFF. The CDR3 DNA follows: TGTGCCAGCAGTTCTACAACGGGACTATCCTCCTACAATGAGCAGTTCTTC. Variable domain in full (rest from reference TRBV28 and TRBJ2-1): DVKVTQSSRYLVKRTGEKVFLECVQDMDHENMFWYRQDPGLGLRLIYFSYDVKMKEKGDIPEGYSVSREKKERFSLILESASTNQTSMYLCASSSTTGLSSYNEQFFGPGTRLTVL.

The genes are TRBV6-6 and TRBJ1-5; the match to TRBD1 covers 12 bases. This CDR3 comprises 16 residues. Trimming removed 2 bases from V and 6 bases from J; junction bases left unmatched: 5. Germline CDR1 and CDR2: MNHNY and SVGAGI (reference sequence). The CDR3 here is CASSYGTGGDGQPQHF. CDR3 DNA: TGTGCCAGCAGTTACGGGACAGGGGGCGACGGTCAGCCCCAGCATTTT.

V and J are TRBV12-5 and TRBJ1-1; no clear D. The germline V gene has CDR1 LGHNT and CDR2 FRNRAP. The CDR3 consists of 13 residues. V gave up 7 bases and J gave up 1 base, with 10 bases separating them. CDR3: CASALVGNTEAFF. The CDR3 nucleotides are TGTGCTAGTGCCCTCGTTGGGAACACTGAAGCTTTCTTT.